The clone carrying this TCR beta chain was counted ten times or more. Its target is not known. The entry originates in a study of breast tumors, draining lymph nodes, adjacent tissues. General study points: Most tumor T cells seemingly derive from lymph node, then expand in tumor. The lymph node origin of tumor T cells was framed as consistent with a hypothesis, not demonstrated. Tumor TCR diversity was below lymph nodes but above nontumor tissue. Compared with basal-like, luminal-like tumors shared significantly more repertoire with nontumor tissue.

The lymph nodes were axillary draining lymph nodes from breast cancer patients. TCRdb reprocessed the multiplex PCR reads with MiXCR, giving one entry per CDR3 protein. The sample includes around 100,000 distinct CDR3 sequences, around 20% of them seen just once. This clonotype was sampled from a female donor with breast cancer. Some clones in this sample may be carry-over from other donors' samples. Material for sequencing was axillary lymph node tissue.

In DNA form, the CDR3 reads TGTGCCTTTACGGACAGGGGCGCGGGTAATTCACCCCTCCACTTT. Translating it yields CAFTDRGAGNSPLHF. The rearrangement joins TRBV30 to TRBJ1-6; 9 positions match TRBD1. The V segment lost 7 bases and the J segment 6 bases; nucleotides outside the gene matches: 10. CDR1 is GTSNPN and CDR2 is SVGIG in the germline V gene (reference sequence). The CDR3 has 15 amino acids.